This is a list of T cell receptor beta chains from one sample in a study of T-cell memory formation after mild COVID-19. MiXCR was run by TCRdb on the 5' RACE reads, yielding one entry per CDR3 protein. The table lists roughly 48,000 distinct CDR3 sequences, less than 35% of them singletons. Input material: PBMCs or a T cell subset sorted from them (not recorded which). Receptors were obtained from a man aged 18 to 29 who had mild COVID-19 (a few samples of this study predate the infection). Cell type and time point are not known. CDR3s include the opening cysteine and the closing phenylalanine or tryptophan.

J: TRBJ2-3
V: TRBV9
CDR3: CASSVGSSHSDTQYF

J: TRBJ2-7
V: TRBV20-1
CDR3: CSARAGGSGSSYEQYF

J: TRBJ2-7
V: TRBV20-1
CDR3: CSARDSGGYEQYF

J: TRBJ2-1
V: TRBV2
CDR3: CASSRSRRGYGNEQFF

J: TRBJ2-5
V: TRBV5-1
CDR3: CASSPARHQETQYF

J: TRBJ2-2
V: TRBV12-3/TRBV12-4
CDR3: CASSPTGGDYTGELFF

J: TRBJ1-4
V: TRBV4-2
CDR3: CASSQDRQGIGKLFF

J: TRBJ2-5
V: TRBV7-2
CDR3: CASSPSGGARTQYF

J: TRBJ2-2
V: TRBV11-3
CDR3: CASSHGEAAFTGELFF

J: TRBJ2-3
V: TRBV12-5
CDR3: CASGLGQRHTDTQYF

J: TRBJ2-1
V: TRBV29-1
CDR3: CSVPRTADEQFF

J: TRBJ2-1
V: TRBV7-2
CDR3: CASSFSGGDYNEQFF

J: TRBJ1-1
V: TRBV19
CDR3: CASGRGLNTEAFF

J: TRBJ2-2
V: TRBV29-1
CDR3: CSVEGGVGAGELFF

J: TRBJ2-4
V: TRBV18
CDR3: CASSPNTPGLAKNIQYF

J: TRBJ1-4
V: TRBV20-1
CDR3: CSARDRARLGFEKLFF

J: TRBJ2-7
V: TRBV29-1
CDR3: CSAGPRGAYEQYF

J: TRBJ1-1
V: TRBV29-1
CDR3: CSILRNDRGANTEAFF

J: TRBJ2-1
V: TRBV4-1
CDR3: CASSQDPVLAGAWSSYNEQFF

J: TRBJ1-2
V: TRBV9
CDR3: CASSGSPQEYGYTF

J: TRBJ2-6
V: TRBV19
CDR3: CASSMQPSGANVLTF

J: TRBJ2-2
V: TRBV7-9
CDR3: CASSPGWGAAGELFF

J: TRBJ2-7
V: TRBV10-3
CDR3: CAISESLLAGTYEQYF

J: TRBJ1-1
V: TRBV10-3
CDR3: CAISDRGHNTEAFF

J: TRBJ1-2
V: TRBV29-1
CDR3: CSGGQGSIGYTF

J: TRBJ1-1
V: TRBV9
CDR3: CASSPGRGEADTEAFF

J: TRBJ1-2
V: TRBV4-3
CDR3: CASSHRQGASNYGYTF

J: TRBJ1-1
V: TRBV7-2
CDR3: CASSFMTGRTEAFF

J: TRBJ2-5
V: TRBV4-2
CDR3: CASSQEDVGGGPQETQYF

J: TRBJ2-3
V: TRBV12-3/TRBV12-4
CDR3: CASNPDTTTDTQYF

J: TRBJ2-2
V: TRBV7-3
CDR3: CASSLAGGPGGELFF

J: TRBJ2-5
V: TRBV27
CDR3: CASSLSGVTGGETQYF

J: TRBJ2-4
V: TRBV5-1
CDR3: CASSLNWNLAKNIQYF

J: TRBJ2-7
V: TRBV30
CDR3: CAWSGRGSSYEQYF

J: TRBJ2-3
V: TRBV4-1
CDR3: CASSQDGAGTGTPDTQYF

J: TRBJ2-4
V: TRBV5-1
CDR3: CASKGDRNVNIQYF

J: TRBJ2-2
V: TRBV11-2
CDR3: CASSLGAYGNTGELFF

J: TRBJ1-2
V: TRBV29-1
CDR3: CSVRKIGEYGYTF

J: TRBJ1-4
V: TRBV29-1
CDR3: CSVEDPRAEENEKLFF

J: TRBJ2-3
V: TRBV27
CDR3: CASSLYSQSTDTQYF